This T cell receptor (beta chain) emerged from a study of T cells after yellow fever vaccination. Points from the study as a whole: Weaker, the secondary response had a peak occurring faster, on day 5 versus 15. Primary-vaccination clones mostly resurfaced post-booster (about 95% CD4, approximately 90% CD8). Repertoires obtained by FACS sorting could include abundant clonotypes that entered as contaminants from the bulk population.

CDR1 is MGHRA, CDR2 YSYEKL, per germline. The junction had 6 bases not matched to a gene; V was cut back by 6 bases and J by 7 bases. This CDR3 is built from 15 residues. This clonotype showed up many times. Its antigen remains unidentified. TCRdb ran MiXCR on the 5' RACE reads and lists one entry per CDR3 protein. The data hold around 70,000 distinct CDR3 sequences, with around 6.5% observed a single time. The V gene is TRBV4-1, the J gene TRBJ2-1, with TRBD2 identical over 13 bases. This TCR was recovered from a man between 18 and 35 years old who received the YFV17D yellow fever vaccine. The sequences come from CD8+ T cells sorted from PBMCs, collected about 5 days after the first yellow fever vaccination. In DNA, the CDR3 is TGCGCCAGCAGTTTGGGACTAGCGGGGATGAATGAGCAGTTCTTC. Protein product: CASSLGLAGMNEQFF.